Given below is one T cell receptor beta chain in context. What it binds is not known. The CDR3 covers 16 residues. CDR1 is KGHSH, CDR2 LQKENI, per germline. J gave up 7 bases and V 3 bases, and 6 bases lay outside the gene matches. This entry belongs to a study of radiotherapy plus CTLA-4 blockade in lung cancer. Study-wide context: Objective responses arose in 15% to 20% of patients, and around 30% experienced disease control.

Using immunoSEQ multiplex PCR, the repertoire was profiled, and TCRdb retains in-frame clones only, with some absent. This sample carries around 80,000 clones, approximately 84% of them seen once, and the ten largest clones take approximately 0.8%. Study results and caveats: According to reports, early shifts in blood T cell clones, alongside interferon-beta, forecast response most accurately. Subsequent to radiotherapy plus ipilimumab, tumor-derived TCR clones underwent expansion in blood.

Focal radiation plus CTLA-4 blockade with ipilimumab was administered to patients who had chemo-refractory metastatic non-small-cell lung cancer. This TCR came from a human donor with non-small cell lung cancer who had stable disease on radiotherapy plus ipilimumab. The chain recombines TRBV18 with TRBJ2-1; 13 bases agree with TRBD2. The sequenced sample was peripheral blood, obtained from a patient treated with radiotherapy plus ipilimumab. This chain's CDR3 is CASSPNGLAGVNEQFF. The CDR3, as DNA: TGTGCCAGCTCACCGAACGGACTAGCGGGAGTTAATGAGCAGTTCTTC.